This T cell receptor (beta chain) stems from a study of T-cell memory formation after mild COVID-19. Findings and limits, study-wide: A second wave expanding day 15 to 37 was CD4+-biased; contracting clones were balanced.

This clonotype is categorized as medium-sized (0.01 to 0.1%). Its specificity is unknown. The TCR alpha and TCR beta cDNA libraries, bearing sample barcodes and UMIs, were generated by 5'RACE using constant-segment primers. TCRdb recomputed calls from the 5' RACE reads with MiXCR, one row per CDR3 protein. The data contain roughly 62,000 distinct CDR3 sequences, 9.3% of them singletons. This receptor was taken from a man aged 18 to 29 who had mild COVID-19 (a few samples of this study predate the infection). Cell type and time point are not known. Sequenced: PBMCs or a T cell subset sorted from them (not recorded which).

The CDR3 protein is CASSGVAGDSYNEQFF. Written as DNA, the CDR3 is TGTGCCAGCAGCGGGGTGGCGGGGGACTCCTACAATGAGCAGTTCTTC. V gene TRBV5-6 combines with J gene TRBJ2-1; 7 bases are shared with TRBD2. The germline V gene has CDR1 SGHDT and CDR2 YYEEEE. The V gene end was trimmed by 4 bases and the J gene end by 0 bases; junction bases not matched to a gene: 7. CDR3 length: 16 amino acids.